Below, 7 T cell receptor beta chains from the same sample are listed, as sequenced in a study of T cell responses to AZD1222 COVID-19 vaccine. Measured with immunoSEQ multiplex PCR; TCRdb has only the in-frame clones, and not every one. Among 150,000 to 200,000 clones, about 95% were seen once, and the ten largest hold approximately 0.6%. Source: peripheral blood, taken on day 0 of AZD1222 vaccination. These receptors all stem from an adult in good health.

The genes are TRBV4-2 and TRBJ1-1, with a possible D match to TRBD1 (5 bases). Germline assignment: CDR1 LGHNA and CDR2 YNFKEQ. The CDR3 covers 15 residues. Trimming took 0 bases from V and 0 from J, leaving 8 bases between them. The CDR3 DNA sequence: TGTGCCAGCAGCCAAGAAGGGACGGTGAACACTGAAGCTTTCTTT. Protein sequence: CASSQEGTVNTEAFF.

This rearrangement joins TRBV24-1 to TRBJ1-5; D is possibly TRBD1 (5 bases). V was trimmed by 3 bases and J by 4 bases, leaving 9 bases between them. The germline CDR1 and CDR2 sequences are KGHDR and SFDVKD. The CDR3 loop spans 14 amino acids. The chain's CDR3 is CATSDIDSNQPQHF. The CDR3 nucleotides are TGTGCCACCAGTGATATAGACAGTAATCAGCCCCAGCATTTT.

The V call is TRBV11-2, the J call TRBJ2-7; D is perhaps TRBD1 or TRBD2 (5 bases each). Trimming removed 6 bases at V and 5 bases at J, with 26 bases between. CDR1 SGHAT and CDR2 FQNNGV come from the germline V gene. CDR3 size: 17 residues. For the CDR3, the DNA is TGTGCCAGCAGTGGGGGTGGATGGAGCAGGGATGGGCACGAGCAGTACTTC. Translated, it gives CASSGGGWSRDGHEQYF.

The chain is built from TRBV21-1 and TRBJ2-2; the D call of TRBD2 is as the table states it, not checked on the DNA. TRBV21-1 is a documented pseudogene. There are 15 residues in the CDR3. The CDR3 region has the DNA TGTGCCACCAGACCCGGACTAGCGGTGACCGGGGAGCTGTTTTTT. Translated, it gives CATRPGLAVTGELFF.

The gene calls are TRBV27 and TRBJ2-3; 7 nucleotides align to TRBD1. Trimming removed 3 bases from V and 2 bases from J; junction bases left unmatched: 8. The germline CDR1 and CDR2 sequences are MNHEY and SMNVEV (reference sequence). The length of the CDR3 is 16 residues. CDR3 nucleotide sequence: TGTGCCAGCAGTTTCTTTGGTGGGACAGTCACAGATACGCAGTATTTT. It encodes CASSFFGGTVTDTQYF.

This sequence joins TRBV12-5 and TRBJ2-3; weak D call: TRBD2 (5 bases). This CDR3 spans 13 amino acids. V was shortened by 3 bases and J by 5 bases, with 9 bases between the two germline ends. CDR1 is LGHNT and CDR2 is FRNRAP in the germline V gene. Here the CDR3 DNA reads TGTGCTAGTGGTTTAGAGGGTGGAGATACGCAGTATTTT. Translation gives CASGLEGGDTQYF.

The chain couples TRBV18 to TRBJ1-1; TRBD1 aligns across 7 bases. In germline, CDR1 is KGHSH, CDR2 LQKENI. The CDR3 loop spans 14 amino acids. The trim removed 3 bases at V and 3 bases at J, leaving 4 bases unmatched. CDR3 nucleotides: TGTGCCAGCTCACCTGGACAGGTTGACACTGAAGCTTTCTTT. Protein product: CASSPGQVDTEAFF. The complete variable domain, with remaining parts taken from reference TRBV18 and TRBJ1-1, reads NAGVMQNPRHLVRRRGQEARLRCSPMKGHSHVYWYRQLPEEGLKFMVYLQKENIIDESGMPKERFSAEFPKEGPSILRIQQVVRGDSAAYFCASSPGQVDTEAFFGQGTRLTVV.